Below, 20 T cell receptor beta chains from the same sample are listed, as sequenced in a study of cytomegalovirus exposure and HLA in healthy donors. Use of 60 Vbeta and 13 Jbeta primers characterized the PCR. Generated by immunoSEQ multiplex PCR, the TCRdb table keeps only in-frame clones and is missing some. Seen here are about 54,000 clones, roughly 85% observed once, and the top ten hold 2.5% to 3.5%. The sample was PBMCs. These receptors all come from a woman aged 18 to 35 in good health and CMV-seronegative.

This rearrangement joins TRBV18 to TRBJ1-5, with 8 bases that match TRBD1. J lost 4 bases, V lost 5 bases, and 10 bases had no gene match. This CDR3 comprises 16 residues. Germline values: CDR1 KGHSH, CDR2 LQKENI. In DNA form, the CDR3 reads TGTGCCAGCTCAACCAGCGTGCAGGGGGCGAATCAGCCCCAGCATTTT. Encoded protein: CASSTSVQGANQPQHF.

This chain links TRBV9 with TRBJ2-1, with D possibly matching TRBD1 (5 bases). V was trimmed by 0 bases and J by 9 bases, leaving 7 bases between them. CDR3 length equals 12 residues. Per germline, CDR1 SGDLS and CDR2 YYNGEE. CDR3 coding DNA: TGTGCCAGCAGCGTAGAAGGGGCTGAGCAGTTCTTC. This encodes CASSVEGAEQFF. Full variable domain (remainder filled in from reference TRBV9 and TRBJ2-1): DSGVTQTPKHLITATGQRVTLRCSPRSGDLSVYWYQQSLDQGLQFLIQYYNGEERAKGNILERFSAQQFPDLHSELNLSSLELGDSALYFCASSVEGAEQFFGPGTRLTVL.

The chain carries TRBV7-9 and TRBJ2-7; 8 bases match TRBD2. This CDR3 region has 17 residues. The junction had 14 bases not matched to a gene; V was cut back by 5 bases and J by 2 bases. CDR1 is SEHNR, CDR2 FQNEAQ, per germline (reference sequence). CDR3 sequence: CASSPDPLAGRPYEQYF. The CDR3 nucleotides are TGTGCCAGCAGCCCAGACCCTCTAGCGGGTCGACCCTACGAGCAGTACTTC.

This chain connects TRBV19 to TRBJ1-5; D is perhaps TRBD1 (5 bases). The ends were cut back, 2 bases at V and 6 bases at J, with 8 bases in the middle. CDR3 length: 13 residues. Looked up from germline, CDR1 is LNHDA and CDR2 is SQIVND (reference sequence). The CDR3 bases are TGTGCCAGTAGTATAATCGGGGGTCAGCCCCAGCATTTT. This sequence encodes CASSIIGGQPQHF.

The chain recombines TRBV5-8 with TRBJ2-1; 8 bases are shared with TRBD2. The length of the CDR3 is 18 residues. With V trimmed by 0 bases and J by 0 bases, 8 bases remained unmatched. Germline values: CDR1 SGHTS, CDR2 YDEGEE. This CDR3 is CASSLAESSGPSYNEQFF. The CDR3 nucleotides are TGTGCCAGCAGCTTGGCCGAGTCTAGCGGGCCCTCCTACAATGAGCAGTTCTTC.

This rearrangement joins TRBV11-2 to TRBJ2-3, with 8 bases matching TRBD2. With 1 base clipped from V and 1 base from J, the junction kept 4 bases outside the gene matches. Germline CDR1 is SGHAT and CDR2 is FQNNGV. The CDR3 is 16 residues long. The CDR3 here is CASSLGAGAGTDTQYF. The CDR3, as DNA: TGTGCCAGCAGCTTAGGAGCGGGAGCGGGCACAGATACGCAGTATTTT.

The CDR3 sequence: CASSTTGLSNQPQHF. The CDR3 coding sequence is TGTGCCAGCAGCACGACAGGACTTAGCAATCAGCCCCAGCATTTT. This chain joins TRBV28 and TRBJ1-5; possible D gene TRBD1, 6 bases. In germline, CDR1 is MDHEN, CDR2 SYDVKM. V lost 6 bases and J lost 0, with 12 bases in between. This CDR3 region has 15 residues.

V usage is TRBV28 and J usage is TRBJ1-2, with a tentative D call TRBD1 (6 bases). CDR3 length equals 15 residues. The V and J ends lost 5 bases and 8 bases respectively, with 21 bases between them. Germline loops: CDR1 MDHEN, CDR2 SYDVKM. The CDR3 DNA follows: TGTGCCAGCAGTGATGAATCCAGGGGAAGTCGAGGCTACACCTTC. It translates to CASSDESRGSRGYTF.

V is TRBV27 and J is TRBJ1-6, with a tentative D call TRBD1 (6 bases). V was shortened by 6 bases and J by 15 bases, with 18 bases between the two germline ends. The length of the CDR3 is 13 residues. The germline CDR1 and CDR2 sequences are MNHEY and SMNVEV (reference sequence). CDR3 bases: TGTGCCAGCAGCAACCACAGGGAAACACGCCTCCACTTT. The encoded protein is CASSNHRETRLHF.

With regard to this clone: Other DNA sequences in the same sample also yield this CDR3. J is TRBJ2-7 and V is TRBV27, with TRBD1 as a possible D gene (5 bases). V was shortened by 3 bases and J by 4 bases, with 10 bases between the two germline ends. This CDR3 is built from 13 residues. Germline-derived CDR1 and CDR2 are MNHEY and SMNVEV (reference sequence). The CDR3 is CASSFARDYEQYF. The CDR3 DNA is TGTGCCAGCAGTTTCGCCAGGGATTACGAGCAGTACTTC.

V gene TRBV5-1 combines with J gene TRBJ2-7; TRBD1 matches 9 bases. There are 16 residues in the CDR3. Germline loops: CDR1 SGHRS, CDR2 YFSETQ. V trimming: 1 base; J trimming: 4 bases; junction bases outside the gene matches: 9. CDR3 coding DNA: TGCGCCAGCAGCTTGTTCCCGGGACAGGGATTTTACGAGCAGTACTTC. This sequence encodes CASSLFPGQGFYEQYF.

This clone was detected a few times. This chain joins TRBV19 and TRBJ2-5, with a weak D call TRBD2 (6 bases). The CDR3 spans 16 residues. Trimming shortened V by 2 bases and J by 2 bases, and 15 bases separated the two germline ends. Germline CDR1 and CDR2: LNHDA and SQIVND (reference sequence). CDR3 residues: CASSIPRGSGQETQYF. The DNA for the CDR3 is TGTGCCAGTAGTATACCCCGAGGTAGCGGACAAGAGACCCAGTACTTC. Drawing the rest from reference TRBV19 and TRBJ2-5, the complete variable domain is DGGITQSPKYLFRKEGQNVTLSCEQNLNHDAMYWYRQDPGQGLRLIYYSQIVNDFQKGDIAEGYSVSREKKESFPLTVTSAQKNPTAFYLCASSIPRGSGQETQYFGPGTRLLVL.

The rearrangement joins TRBV5-1 to TRBJ2-7; 7 positions match TRBD1. The CDR3 contains 14 residues. With 5 bases clipped from V and 1 base from J, the junction kept 6 bases outside the gene matches. Germline loops: CDR1 SGHRS, CDR2 YFSETQ. In nucleotides, the CDR3 is TGCGCCAGCAGACTCAAACAGGGGTCCTACGAGCAGTACTTC. Encoded protein: CASRLKQGSYEQYF.

The CDR3 reads CASSLEGGSSYEQYF. In nucleotides, the CDR3 is TGTGCCAGCAGCTTGGAAGGTGGGAGCTCCTACGAGCAGTACTTC. The chain employs TRBV5-4 and TRBJ2-7; D is perhaps TRBD2 (5 bases). This CDR3 is built from 15 residues. The V gene lost 0 bases and the J gene lost 0 bases, with 10 bases spanning the gap. CDR1 is SGHNT, CDR2 YYREEE, per germline (reference sequence).

V gene TRBV7-2 combines with J gene TRBJ1-5; D not certain. Trimming took off 4 bases at V and 5 bases at J, with 9 bases between the two ends. Per germline, CDR1 SGHTA and CDR2 FQGNSA. The CDR3 is 13 residues long. Here the CDR3 DNA reads TGTGCCAGCAGCTATGGAGTGTATCAGCCCCAGCATTTT. Translated, it gives CASSYGVYQPQHF. The full variable domain, rest sourced from reference TRBV7-2 and TRBJ1-5, is GAGVSQSPSNKVTEKGKDVELRCDPISGHTALYWYRQSLGQGLEFLIYFQGNSAPDKSGLPSDRFSAERTGGSVSTLTIQRTQQEDSAVYLCASSYGVYQPQHFGDGTRLSIL.

V is TRBV4-1 and J is TRBJ2-7; D gene uncertain. Germline V gene lookup returns CDR1 MGHRA and CDR2 YSYEKL. V shed 1 base and J shed 0 bases, with 7 bases lying between them. The CDR3 sequence is 14 residues long. CDR3 protein: CASSQGPSSYEQYF. DNA of the CDR3: TGCGCCAGCAGCCAAGGGCCCAGCTCCTACGAGCAGTACTTC.

The rearrangement links TRBV18 to TRBJ2-7; TRBD1 agrees at 7 bases. There are 16 residues in the CDR3. V shed 5 bases and J 3 bases; nucleotides not matched to a gene: 13. Germline V lookup: CDR1 KGHSH, CDR2 LQKENI. The CDR3 DNA sequence: TGTGCCAGCTCAGCAGGCAACTACAGGGGCTACTACGAGCAGTACTTC. Translation gives CASSAGNYRGYYEQYF.

This chain uses TRBV25-1 with TRBJ2-2, with 7 nucleotides matching TRBD2. Germline V CDR1 and CDR2: MGHDK, SYGVNS. With V trimmed by 4 bases and J by 3 bases, 11 bases remained unmatched. This CDR3 comprises 17 residues. CDR3 loop: CASSAILGRVDTGELFF. In DNA form, the CDR3 reads TGTGCCAGCAGTGCCATACTGGGGAGGGTGGACACCGGGGAGCTGTTTTTT.

This chain connects TRBV13 to TRBJ1-2; 10 bases align to TRBD1. This CDR3 is 15 amino acids long. Germline loops: CDR1 PRHDT, CDR2 FYEKMQ (reference sequence). Losses at the gene ends were 4 bases for V and 6 bases for J; bases not matched to a gene: 8. CDR3 in DNA: TGTGCCAGCAGCTCAGGACAGGGGGAGGCGGATGGCTACACCTTC. It yields the protein CASSSGQGEADGYTF.

This clone was seen only a few times. V usage is TRBV6-5 and J usage is TRBJ1-5, with D tentatively TRBD1 (5 bases). Germline CDR1 reads MNHEY; CDR2 reads SVGAGI. This CDR3 comprises 15 residues. Trimming shortened V by 11 bases and J by 7 bases, and 24 bases separated the two germline ends. In DNA, the CDR3 is TGTGCCCCAACCCCCCCCGGGGGGAGGCTGCAGCCCCAGCATTTT. It yields the protein CAPTPPGGRLQPQHF.